These 30 T cell receptor beta chains came from one sample sequenced in a study of breast tumors, draining lymph nodes, adjacent tissues. Samples came from axillary lymph nodes draining the breast cancer. One entry per CDR3 protein results from TCRdb running MiXCR on the multiplex PCR reads. The top ten hold around 1.4% of the sample, which has approximately 210,000 distinct CDR3 sequences, approximately 29% seen once. The material sequenced was axillary lymph node tissue. Receptor source: a female donor with breast cancer. Some clones in this sample may be carry-over from other donors' samples.

Details on this clonotype: A single base separates this from a much larger clone, so it may be a read error. CDR3 sequence reads: CASSKDRAYGYTF. The CDR3, as DNA: TGTGCCAGCAGCAAAGACAGGGCATATGGCTACACCTTC. This chain uses TRBV5-4 with TRBJ1-2, with 7 bases identical to TRBD1. Trimming at V came to 4 bases and at J to 5 bases, leaving 5 bases not matched to a gene. The CDR3 length is 13 residues. The germline V gene has CDR1 SGHNT and CDR2 YYREEE (reference sequence). Full variable domain (rest looked up from reference TRBV5-4 and TRBJ1-2): ETGVTQSPTHLIKTRGQQVTLRCSSQSGHNTVSWYQQALGQGPQFIFQYYREEENGRGNFPPRFSGLQFPNYSSELNVNALELDDSALYLCASSKDRAYGYTFGSGTRLTVV.

This clonotype was counted ten times or more. DNA of the CDR3: TGTGCCAGCAGTTTTTCAGGGGGCTCCTACGAGCAGTACTTC. It yields the protein CASSFSGGSYEQYF. The chain is built from TRBV6-5 and TRBJ2-7; 7 bases are shared with TRBD1. Germline V CDR1 and CDR2: MNHEY, SVGAGI. The CDR3 is 14 residues long. Losses at the gene ends were 4 bases for V and 0 bases for J; bases not matched to a gene: 3.

This clonotype showed up many times. The V and J genes are TRBV7-9 and TRBJ1-2; the match to TRBD1 covers 7 bases. CDR1 is SEHNR, CDR2 FQNEAQ, per germline (reference sequence). The CDR3 contains 15 residues. The V gene end was trimmed by 5 bases and the J gene end by 7 bases; junction bases not matched to a gene: 13. CDR3 in DNA: TGTGCCAGCAGCCCCAACCCCGGACAGGCAGGTGGCTACACCTTC. Protein product: CASSPNPGQAGGYTF.

The chain combines TRBV11-3 with TRBJ1-2; 9 positions agree with TRBD1. Germline trimming cut 5 bases from V and 6 bases from J; bases unmatched to any gene: 7. Germline assignment: CDR1 SGHNT and CDR2 YENEEA. This CDR3 spans 14 amino acids. The CDR3 is CASSLGTGCHGYTF. In DNA, the CDR3 is TGTGCCAGCAGCCTCGGGACAGGGTGTCATGGCTACACCTTC.

This clonotype has at least ten counts. This chain connects TRBV20-1 to TRBJ2-7; weak D call: TRBD2 (5 bases). Germline CDR1 reads DFQATT; CDR2 reads SNEGSKA (reference sequence). The CDR3 totals 16 residues. Deletions cut 0 bases from V and 1 base from J, with 16 bases between. The CDR3 DNA follows: TGCAGTGCTAGAGATTCTCGAGCTAGCAGATCCTACGAGCAGTACTTC. Translation: CSARDSRASRSYEQYF.

As for this clonotype: The conserved closing phenylalanine or tryptophan is absent in this CDR3, likely reflecting a read error. The V and J genes are TRBV7-2 and TRBJ1-6, with 8 bases that match TRBD1. Germline V CDR1 and CDR2: SGHTA, FQGNSA. V lost 4 bases and J lost 10; bases outside the gene matches: 6. This CDR3 has 14 amino acids. CDR3 sequence: CASSSGQGWSPLHS. Here the CDR3 DNA reads TGTGCCAGCAGCTCCGGACAGGGCTGGTCACCCCTCCACTCT.

V usage is TRBV18 and J usage is TRBJ2-2; no firm D call. Trimming left V 1 base short and J 4 bases short, with 4 bases between. Germline CDR1 and CDR2: KGHSH and LQKENI. The length of the CDR3 is 13 residues. CDR3 in DNA: TGTGCCAGCTCACCACTGACCACCGGGGAGCTGTTTTTT. Encoded protein: CASSPLTTGELFF.

In this sample, this clonotype turned up many times. The V call is TRBV11-2, the J call TRBJ2-4; 15 bases map to TRBD2. Looked up from germline, CDR1 is SGHAT and CDR2 is FQNNGV. The ends lost 1 base at V and 3 bases at J; junction bases unmatched: 1. The length of the CDR3 is 17 residues. The CDR3 DNA is TGTGCCAGCAGCTTAGGGACTAGCGGGAGGGACAAAAACATTCAGTACTTC. As protein: CASSLGTSGRDKNIQYF. Supplemented by reference TRBV11-2 and TRBJ2-4, the full variable domain reads EAGVAQSPRYKIIEKRQSVAFWCNPISGHATLYWYQQILGQGPKLLIQFQNNGVVDDSQLPKDRFSAERLKGVDSTLKIQPAKLEDSAVYLCASSLGTSGRDKNIQYFGAGTRLSVL.

V usage is TRBV20-1 and J usage is TRBJ1-5; D not resolved. The germline V gene has CDR1 DFQATT and CDR2 SNEGSKA (reference sequence). The CDR3 loop spans 13 amino acids. Trimming took 1 base from V and 14 from J, leaving 18 bases between them. CDR3 in DNA: TGCAGTGCTAGAGGGCTAGCGGGAGGCTACGAGCATTTT. Translation: CSARGLAGGYEHF.

This clonotype has a count of ten or more. V gene TRBV29-1 combines with J gene TRBJ2-4; D assignment may be TRBD1 or TRBD2 (5 bases each). CDR1 is SQVTM and CDR2 is ANQGSEA in the germline V gene. The CDR3 runs 14 residues. V lost 4 bases, J lost 0 bases, and 10 bases lay in between. As DNA, the CDR3 is TGCAGCGTTGTGGGGGATCTAGCCAAAAACATTCAGTACTTC. This gives the protein CSVVGDLAKNIQYF.

This clonotype was detected many times. V gene TRBV3-1 combines with J gene TRBJ1-5; no reliable D call. This CDR3 region has 14 residues. Germline lookup yields CDR1 LGHDT and CDR2 YNNKEL (reference sequence). V gave up 3 bases and J gave up 6 bases, with 12 bases separating them. The DNA of the CDR3 is TGTGCCAGCAGCCAGCGTCCACAAGGTCAGCCCCAGCATTTT. As protein: CASSQRPQGQPQHF.

The chain carries TRBV6-2 or TRBV6-3 and TRBJ2-5; 9 positions agree with TRBD1. This CDR3 has 19 amino acids. The ends lost 3 bases at V and 1 base at J; junction bases unmatched: 15. Germline CDR1 reads MNHEY; CDR2 reads SVGEGT. CDR3 nucleotides: TGTGCCAGCAGTTATGCCCCGGGACAGGGACGCTCCGGCCAAGAGACCCAGTACTTC. The encoded protein is CASSYAPGQGRSGQETQYF.

This clonotype has ten or more counts. V and J are TRBV30 and TRBJ2-3; TRBD1 agrees at 7 bases. This CDR3 is built from 15 residues. Germline CDR1 reads GTSNPN; CDR2 reads SVGIG (reference sequence). V lost 1 base, J lost 3 bases, and 7 bases stayed unmatched. CDR3 sequence (DNA): TGTGCCTGGAGTGGAGTCAGGGGGAGAACAGATACGCAGTATTTT. Translating gives CAWSGVRGRTDTQYF.

The V gene is TRBV29-1, the J gene TRBJ1-4, with TRBD1 matching over 9 bases. V dropped 7 bases and J dropped 9; count of bases not matched to a gene: 9. The CDR3 totals 13 residues. CDR1 is SQVTM and CDR2 is ANQGSEA in the germline V gene. This CDR3 is CSARTGEGKKLFF. CDR3 DNA: TGCAGCGCCAGGACAGGGGAAGGTAAAAAACTGTTTTTT.

Remarks on this clonotype: A read error may explain this, as a much larger clone is one base away. V and J are TRBV12-3 or TRBV12-4 and TRBJ1-2, with no clear D. Trimming left V 3 bases short and J 5 bases short, with 13 bases between. This CDR3 has 14 amino acids. CDR3 in amino acids: CASSFGQPRYGYTF. In DNA, the CDR3 is TGTGCCAGCAGTTTCGGGCAGCCGCGGTATGGCTACACCTTC.

This clonotype was observed a single time. Since no conserved phenylalanine or tryptophan closes the CDR3, a read error is the likely cause. DNA for the CDR3: TGTGCCAGCAGCCCCAGCACGGGTCCCGGGGAGCTGTTTCTT. It specifies CASSPSTGPGELFL. The J gene is TRBJ2-2, the V gene TRBV7-6; D ambiguous. The germline V gene encodes CDR1 SGHVS and CDR2 FNYEAQ. Trimming left V 5 bases short and J 6 bases short, with 13 bases between. CDR3 length: 14 residues.

In its sample, this clonotype was seen many times. This chain joins TRBV18 and TRBJ2-5; possible D gene TRBD2, 6 bases. The germline V gene has CDR1 KGHSH and CDR2 LQKENI. This CDR3 is built from 14 residues. Trimming took 2 bases from V and 3 from J, leaving 10 bases between them. This CDR3 reads CASSPKLAEETQYF. In DNA, the CDR3 is TGTGCCAGCTCACCAAAACTAGCAGAAGAGACCCAGTACTTC.

This clonotype was detected many times. The chain uses TRBV11-1 and TRBJ2-7; 11 nucleotides line up with TRBD2. The V gene end was trimmed by 1 base and the J gene end by 2 bases; junction bases not matched to a gene: 10. Germline loops: CDR1 SGHAT, CDR2 FQDESV (reference sequence). The CDR3 totals 18 residues. CDR3: CASSLGFVGTSGPYEQYF. CDR3 nucleotides: TGTGCCAGCAGCTTAGGATTTGTGGGGACTAGCGGCCCCTACGAGCAGTACTTC.

In its sample, this clonotype was seen many times. This chain links TRBV28 with TRBJ1-5, with D unclear. Germline CDR1 reads MDHEN; CDR2 reads SYDVKM. This CDR3 is built from 13 residues. V was cut by 10 bases and J by 3 bases, with 13 bases left in between. CDR3 bases: TGTGCCACCGACCGCGGAATCAATCAGCCCCAGCATTTT. Its protein product is CATDRGINQPQHF.

This clonotype appeared many times. The rearrangement links TRBV7-8 to TRBJ1-1; D is uncertain. Trimming shortened V by 3 bases and J by 11 bases, and 13 bases separated the two germline ends. The length of the CDR3 is 12 residues. Germline V gene lookup returns CDR1 SGHVS and CDR2 FQNEAQ. CDR3 nucleotides: TGTGCCAGCAGCTTTGACCGAGGCAGGGCTTTCTTT. Amino acids: CASSFDRGRAFF.

This clonotype appeared many times. The V call is TRBV4-1, the J call TRBJ2-5; TRBD2 aligns across 12 bases. Germline V lookup: CDR1 MGHRA, CDR2 YSYEKL. The CDR3 totals 19 residues. V lost 0 bases and J lost 5; bases outside the gene matches: 13. CDR3 bases: TGCGCCAGCAGCCAAGAAAAAGGTCTAGCGGGAGGGCCTCAGGAGACCCAGTACTTC. It translates to CASSQEKGLAGGPQETQYF.

This clonotype was picked up a small number of times. This may arise from a read error, as a much more abundant clone is one base away. The chain has TRBV5-1 and TRBJ2-1; TRBD2 matches 11 bases. This CDR3 spans 16 amino acids. The junction had 5 bases not matched to a gene; V was cut back by 0 bases and J by 6 bases. CDR1 SGHRS and CDR2 YFSETQ come from the germline V gene. CDR3 nucleotide sequence: TGCGCCAGCAGCTTGGTCGGGACTAGCGGCTGCAATGAGCAGTTCTTC. Translating it yields CASSLVGTSGCNEQFF.

This clonotype occurred a few times. The chain is built from TRBV6-1 and TRBJ1-1; D may be TRBD1 (5 bases). In germline, CDR1 is MNHNS, CDR2 SASEGT. V was trimmed by 5 bases and J by 6 bases, leaving 16 bases between them. The CDR3 extends over 14 amino acids. CDR3 in amino acids: CASSLSGTHAEAFF. CDR3 in DNA: TGTGCCAGCAGTCTCTCCGGGACTCACGCTGAAGCTTTCTTT.

This clonotype was detected ten times or more. V and J are TRBV10-3 and TRBJ2-1, with 14 nucleotides matching TRBD2. The germline V gene has CDR1 ENHRY and CDR2 SYGVKD. V was pared by 6 bases and J by 6 bases, with 1 base of the junction left unmatched. The CDR3 spans 14 residues. For the CDR3, the DNA is TGTGCCATCAGGGGACTAGCGGGAGCCAATGAGCAGTTCTTC. It encodes CAIRGLAGANEQFF.

This clonotype appeared a few times. This CDR3 fails to terminate in the conserved phenylalanine or tryptophan, so it likely reflects a read error. The chain carries TRBV20-1 and TRBJ2-1; 9 nucleotides agree with TRBD2. Germline CDR1 DFQATT, CDR2 SNEGSKA (reference sequence). There are 14 residues in the CDR3. CDR3: CSASLAGPYTEQFL. The CDR3 bases are TGCAGTGCCTCTCTAGCGGGACCCTACACTGAGCAGTTCCTC.

This clonotype was observed at least ten times. The gene calls are TRBV20-1 and TRBJ2-1; D remains unclear. The CDR3 length is 12 residues. In germline, CDR1 is DFQATT, CDR2 SNEGSKA (reference sequence). The ends were cut back, 5 bases at V and 4 bases at J, with 9 bases in the middle. This CDR3 is CSAPSTYNEQFF. The DNA of the CDR3 is TGCAGTGCTCCATCAACTTACAATGAGCAGTTCTTC.

This clonotype was seen once. V is TRBV5-6 and J is TRBJ2-7; D might be TRBD2 (7 bases). Deletions cut 0 bases from V and 5 bases from J, with 12 bases between. Per the germline V gene, CDR1 is SGHDT and CDR2 is YYEEEE. The CDR3 has 14 residues. DNA of the CDR3: TGTGCCAGCAGCTTGGTGGGGGGGCATCACGAGCAGTACTTC. Its translation: CASSLVGGHHEQYF.

There are a few counts of this clonotype. The rearrangement joins TRBV3-1 to TRBJ2-1; TRBD2 agrees at 12 bases. The CDR3 spans 15 residues. The germline V gene encodes CDR1 LGHDT and CDR2 YNNKEL (reference sequence). Trimming cost V 4 bases and J 10 bases; bases outside gene matches: 8. The CDR3, as DNA: TGTGCCAGCAGCCTGACTAGCGGGAGATCGGGGGAGCAGTTCTTC. Its protein is CASSLTSGRSGEQFF.

This clonotype has only a few counts. Possible read error: a much larger clone is one base away. The chain links TRBV5-6 to TRBJ2-5, with a weak D call TRBD1 (5 bases). V was trimmed by 3 bases and J by 7 bases, leaving 10 bases between them. Per germline, CDR1 SGHDT and CDR2 YYEEEE. This CDR3 spans 12 amino acids. CDR3 in amino acids: CASSSEGATQYF. Written as DNA, the CDR3 is TGTGCCAGCAGCTCGGAAGGGGCGACCCAGTACTTC.

Ten or more counts support this clonotype. The junction shows a germline mismatch at one end, possibly a read error. This sequence joins TRBV7-2 and TRBJ2-5; 7 bases match TRBD2. The CDR3 contains 16 residues. Germline CDR1 is SGHTA and CDR2 is FQGNSA. As DNA, the CDR3 is TGTGCCAGCAGCTTAGGAGGGAGGGCCCTCGGGGAGACCCGGTACTTC. This encodes CASSLGGRALGETRYF.